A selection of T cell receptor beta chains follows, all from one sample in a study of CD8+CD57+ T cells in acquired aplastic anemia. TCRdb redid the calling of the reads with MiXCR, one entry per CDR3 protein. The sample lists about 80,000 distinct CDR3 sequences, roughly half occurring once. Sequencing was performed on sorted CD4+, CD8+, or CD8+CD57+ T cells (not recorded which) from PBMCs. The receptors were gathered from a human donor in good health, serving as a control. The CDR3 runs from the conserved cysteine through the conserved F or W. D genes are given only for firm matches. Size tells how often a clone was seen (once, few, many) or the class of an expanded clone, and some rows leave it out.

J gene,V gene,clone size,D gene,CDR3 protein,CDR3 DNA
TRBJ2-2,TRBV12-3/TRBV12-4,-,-,CASSFLIRDGWRTNTGELFF,TGTGCCAGCAGTTTTCTTATCCGGGACGGATGGCGAACGAACACCGGGGAGCTGTTTTTT
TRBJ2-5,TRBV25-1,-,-,CASSELEGRYQETQYF,TGTGCCAGCAGTGAATTGGAGGGACGCTACCAAGAGACCCAGTACTTC
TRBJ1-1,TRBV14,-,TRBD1,CVSSQTGVNTEAFF,TGTGTCAGCAGCCAGACAGGGGTGAACACTGAAGCTTTCTTT
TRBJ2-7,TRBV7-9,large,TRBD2,CASSRRERYEQYF,TGTGCCAGCAGTAGGCGGGAGCGGTACGAGCAGTACTTC
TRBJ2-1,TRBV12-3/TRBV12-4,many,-,CASGSAGEKDEQFF,TGTGCCAGCGGGTCGGCAGGGGAAAAGGATGAGCAGTTCTTC
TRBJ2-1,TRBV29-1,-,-,CSGIRGLNEQFF,TGCAGCGGCATTCGGGGGCTCAATGAGCAGTTCTTC
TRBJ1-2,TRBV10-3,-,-,CAISEGGRDGYTF,TGTGCCATCAGTGAGGGGGGGAGGGATGGCTACACCTTC
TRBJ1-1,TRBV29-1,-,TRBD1,CSVASQGGWRAFF,TGCAGCGTCGCTTCGCAGGGGGGTTGGAGAGCTTTCTTT
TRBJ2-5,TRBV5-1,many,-,CASSPAGATQYF,TGCGCCAGCAGCCCTGCGGGGGCCACCCAGTACTTC
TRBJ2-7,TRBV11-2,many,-,CASSQGSDEQYF,TGTGCCAGCAGCCAGGGGAGTGACGAGCAGTACTTC
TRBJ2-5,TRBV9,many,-,CASSVGGVEETQYF,TGTGCCAGCAGCGTAGGGGGGGTAGAAGAGACCCAGTACTTC
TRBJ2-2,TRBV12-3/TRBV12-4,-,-,CASSLNYRGNTGELFF,TGTGCCAGCAGTTTAAATTATCGGGGCAACACCGGGGAGCTGTTTTTT
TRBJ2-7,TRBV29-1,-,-,CSVEERSSYEQYF,TGCAGCGTTGAAGAACGGTCCTCCTACGAGCAGTACTTC
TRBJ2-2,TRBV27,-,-,CASSFGGTGELFF,TGTGCCAGCAGTTTCGGTGGTACCGGGGAGCTGTTTTTT
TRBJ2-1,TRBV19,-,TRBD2,CASSTSGVIYNEQFF,TGTGCCAGTTCGACTAGCGGGGTCATATACAATGAGCAGTTCTTC
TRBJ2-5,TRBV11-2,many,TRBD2,CASSSLEERGRQETQYF,TGTGCCAGCAGTTCGTTAGAGGAGCGGGGGCGACAAGAGACCCAGTACTTC
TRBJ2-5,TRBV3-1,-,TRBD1,CASSRDSSSAQYF,TGTGCCAGCAGCCGGGACAGCTCTTCGGCCCAGTACTTC
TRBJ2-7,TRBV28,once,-,CASSLSGMLYEQYF,TGTGCCAGCAGTTTATCAGGGATGTTATACGAGCAGTACTTC
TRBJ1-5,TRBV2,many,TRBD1,CASSETGGGSNQPQHF,TGTGCCAGCAGTGAAACAGGGGGCGGGAGCAATCAGCCCCAGCATTTT
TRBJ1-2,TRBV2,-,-,CASSGAGASYGYTF,TGTGCCAGCAGTGGGGCAGGGGCCTCCTATGGCTACACCTTC
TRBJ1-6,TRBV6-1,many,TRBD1,CASGDRVDNSPLHF,TGTGCCAGCGGCGACAGGGTGGATAATTCACCCCTCCACTTT
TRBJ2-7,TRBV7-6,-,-,CASSSREGSEQYF,TGTGCCAGCAGCTCCCGGGAAGGGAGCGAGCAGTACTTC
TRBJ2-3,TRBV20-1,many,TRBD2,CSADGLASRTDTQYF,TGCAGTGCTGATGGACTAGCTTCGCGCACAGATACGCAGTATTTT
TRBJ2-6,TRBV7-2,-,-,CASSFSGANVLTF,TGTGCCAGCAGCTTTTCTGGGGCCAACGTCCTGACTTTC
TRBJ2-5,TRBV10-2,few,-,CASSEIGGQETQYF,TGCGCCAGCAGTGAGATTGGGGGACAAGAGACCCAGTACTTC
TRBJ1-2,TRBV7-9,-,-,CASSLETADYGYTF,TGTGCCAGCAGCTTAGAGACAGCGGACTATGGCTACACCTTC
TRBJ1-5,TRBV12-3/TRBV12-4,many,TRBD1,CASSLEGANQPQHF,TGTGCCAGCAGTTTGGAGGGGGCGAATCAGCCCCAGCATTTT
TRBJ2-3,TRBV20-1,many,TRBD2,CSASRLAGGGDTQYF,TGCAGTGCTAGCCGGTTAGCGGGGGGCGGGGATACGCAGTATTTT
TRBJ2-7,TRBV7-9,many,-,CASSLAGRYEQYF,TGTGCCAGCAGCTTAGCAGGTCGCTACGAGCAGTACTTC
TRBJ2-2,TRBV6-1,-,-,CASSRQILNTGELFF,TGTGCCAGCAGCAGACAGATCCTCAACACCGGGGAGCTGTTTTTT
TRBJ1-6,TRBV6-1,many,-,CASSEAADLAGSPLHF,TGTGCCAGCAGTGAAGCGGCGGACCTTGCAGGTTCACCCCTCCACTTT
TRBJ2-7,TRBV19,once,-,CASSIGKGESSYEQYF,TGTGCCAGTAGTATAGGCAAGGGGGAAAGCTCCTACGAGCAGTACTTC
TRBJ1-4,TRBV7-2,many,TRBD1,CASSSTGGYEKLFF,TGTGCCAGCAGCTCCACAGGGGGCTACGAAAAACTGTTTTTT
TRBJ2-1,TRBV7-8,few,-,CASSPGAPLSKEQFF,TGTGCCAGCAGCCCGGGGGCGCCTTTAAGTAAAGAGCAGTTCTTC
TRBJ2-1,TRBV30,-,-,CAWSELGASEFF,TGTGCCTGGAGTGAGTTGGGGGCATCTGAATTCTTC
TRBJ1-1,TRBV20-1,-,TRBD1,CSARDSGGAGITEAFF,TGCAGTGCTAGAGATTCAGGGGGCGCAGGAATAACTGAAGCTTTCTTT
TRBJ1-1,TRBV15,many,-,CATSRDQGSYTEAFF,TGTGCCACCAGCAGAGATCAGGGGTCGTACACTGAAGCTTTCTTT
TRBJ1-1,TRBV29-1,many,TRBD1,CSVRGTGGPEAFF,TGCAGCGTACGGGGGACAGGAGGTCCTGAAGCTTTCTTT
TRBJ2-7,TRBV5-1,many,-,CASSPEDDEQYF,TGCGCCAGCAGCCCCGAAGACGACGAGCAGTACTTC
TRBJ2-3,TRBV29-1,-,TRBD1,CSPQGADTQYF,TGCAGCCCCCAGGGGGCAGATACGCAGTATTTT
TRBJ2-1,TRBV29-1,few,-,CSVVPTNRQDNEQFF,TGCAGCGTTGTACCCACTAACCGCCAAGACAATGAGCAGTTCTTC
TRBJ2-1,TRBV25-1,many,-,CASSDLGNNEQFF,TGTGCCAGCAGCGACCTTGGAAACAATGAGCAGTTCTTC
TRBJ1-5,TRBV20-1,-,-,CSAKGLQGNNQPQHF,TGCAGTGCTAAGGGATTACAGGGAAACAATCAGCCCCAGCATTTT
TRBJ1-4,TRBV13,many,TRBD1,CASSKTGDEKLFF,TGTGCCAGCAGCAAGACAGGGGATGAAAAACTGTTTTTT
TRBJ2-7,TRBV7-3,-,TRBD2,CASSSGGTYEQYF,TGTGCCAGCTCTAGCGGGGGCACCTACGAGCAGTACTTC
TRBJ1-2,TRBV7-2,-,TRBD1,CASTPQGAYYGYTF,TGTGCCAGCACCCCACAGGGGGCATACTATGGCTACACCTTC
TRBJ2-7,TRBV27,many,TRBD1,CASSPGQGTYEQYF,TGTGCCAGCAGTCCGGGACAGGGGACCTACGAGCAGTACTTC
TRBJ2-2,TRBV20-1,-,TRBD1,CSASPGGTGELFF,TGCAGTGCTAGTCCAGGGGGCACCGGGGAGCTGTTTTTT